A single sample gave rise to the 21 T cell receptor beta chains below, sequenced in a study of cytomegalovirus exposure and HLA in healthy donors. Profiling relied on immunoSEQ multiplex PCR, and the TCRdb table lists in-frame clones only, not all of them. The table records under 200,000 clones, more than 75% of them present only once. The sequenced sample was PBMCs. The receptors derive from a man between 18 and 29 years old in good health and CMV-seropositive.

This clone was picked up one time. V usage is TRBV30 and J usage is TRBJ2-5, with 11 nucleotides matching TRBD2. Germline V gene data show CDR1 as GTSNPN and CDR2 as SVGIG (reference sequence). The V and J ends lost 6 bases and 1 base, in that order; junction bases with no gene match: 13. This CDR3 region has 17 residues. The CDR3 DNA is TGTGCCTGCATGACTAGCGGGAACCAGGCGGCCCAAGAGACCCAGTACTTC. The encoded protein is CACMTSGNQAAQETQYF.

The chain is built from TRBV5-1 and TRBJ2-7; 11 bases line up with TRBD1. This CDR3 has 14 residues. Unmatched junction bases numbered 4, after V lost 2 bases and J lost 6 bases. The germline V gene has CDR1 SGHRS and CDR2 YFSETQ. The CDR3 DNA is TGCGCCAGCAGCTTTGGGACAGGGGGTATCGAGCAGTACTTC. Translating gives CASSFGTGGIEQYF.

The V call is TRBV4-2, the J call TRBJ2-1, with a weak D call TRBD1 (5 bases). In germline, CDR1 is LGHNA, CDR2 YNFKEQ. V lost 1 base and J 7 bases, leaving 5 bases between the germline ends. The length of the CDR3 is 12 residues. The CDR3 loop reads CASSQGQNEQFF. CDR3 sequence (DNA): TGTGCCAGCAGCCAAGGACAGAATGAGCAGTTCTTC.

This chain connects TRBV5-4 to TRBJ2-7; D is possibly TRBD2 (6 bases). The CDR3 has 17 amino acids. Germline CDR1 SGHNT, CDR2 YYREEE (reference sequence). Trimming shortened V by 0 bases and J by 1 base, and 17 bases separated the two germline ends. The DNA for the CDR3 is TGTGCCAGCAGCTTGGTTGTCGGGACTGTGTTATCCTACGAGCAGTACTTC. Protein: CASSLVVGTVLSYEQYF.

This clone was detected a few times. Other DNA sequences in this sample translate to the same CDR3. The V and J genes are TRBV30 and TRBJ1-1, with 9 bases aligning to TRBD1. The germline gives CDR1 GTSNPN, CDR2 SVGIG (reference sequence). CDR3 length: 11 amino acids. With 5 bases clipped from V and 6 bases from J, the junction kept 1 base outside the gene matches. The CDR3 sequence: CAWWDRAEAFF. The CDR3 DNA is TGTGCCTGGTGGGACAGGGCTGAAGCTTTCTTT.

The chain is built from TRBV5-1 and TRBJ2-6; 7 nucleotides line up with TRBD1. The CDR3 sequence is 19 residues long. The germline V gene has CDR1 SGHRS and CDR2 YFSETQ. V gave up 4 bases and J gave up 2 bases; unmatched junction bases: 15. The CDR3 region is CASSLTPGQSITGANVLTF. CDR3 in DNA: TGCGCCAGCAGCCTGACCCCGGGACAGAGCATCACTGGGGCCAACGTCCTGACTTTC.

In this sample, this clone turned up a few times. This chain links TRBV9 with TRBJ2-2; 9 positions match TRBD2. The length of the CDR3 is 14 residues. Trimming removed 3 bases from V and 8 bases from J; junction bases left unmatched: 5. Germline CDR1 reads SGDLS; CDR2 reads YYNGEE. Here the CDR3 DNA reads TGTGCCAGCAGCGCCGTTAGCGGGAGTGGGGAGCTGTTTTTT. Encoded protein: CASSAVSGSGELFF. The full variable domain, its missing parts supplied by reference TRBV9 and TRBJ2-2, is DSGVTQTPKHLITATGQRVTLRCSPRSGDLSVYWYQQSLDQGLQFLIQYYNGEERAKGNILERFSAQQFPDLHSELNLSSLELGDSALYFCASSAVSGSGELFFGEGSRLTVL.

The chain joins TRBV27 to TRBJ2-3, with 7 bases aligning to TRBD2. Looked up from germline, CDR1 is MNHEY and CDR2 is SMNVEV (reference sequence). CDR3 size: 15 residues. V lost 5 bases and J lost 2; bases outside the gene matches: 7. The CDR3 coding sequence is TGTGCCAGCAGTCGGCAGCGGGGCCCCACAGATACGCAGTATTTT. This gives the protein CASSRQRGPTDTQYF.

The gene calls are TRBV5-4 and TRBJ2-7, with 9 bases aligning to TRBD2. J gave up 4 bases and V 0 bases, and 5 bases lay outside the gene matches. Germline V gene data show CDR1 as SGHNT and CDR2 as YYREEE (reference sequence). CDR3 length equals 15 residues. CDR3 in amino acids: CASSLALAGEYEQYF. DNA for the CDR3: TGTGCCAGCAGCTTGGCATTAGCGGGAGAATACGAGCAGTACTTC. Filled out from reference TRBV5-4 and TRBJ2-7, the complete variable domain reads ETGVTQSPTHLIKTRGQQVTLRCSSQSGHNTVSWYQQALGQGPQFIFQYYREEENGRGNFPPRFSGLQFPNYSSELNVNALELDDSALYLCASSLALAGEYEQYFGPGTRLTVT.

V gene TRBV2 combines with J gene TRBJ2-3, with 7 positions matching TRBD2. J lost 6 bases, V lost 3 bases, and 9 bases had no gene match. Per the germline V gene, CDR1 is SNHLY and CDR2 is FYNNEI. CDR3 length equals 15 residues. The CDR3 DNA reads TGTGCCAGCAGTGATACAACGGGAGGCCGGGATACGCAGTATTTT. Translating it yields CASSDTTGGRDTQYF. The entire variable domain, with the rest obtained from reference TRBV2 and TRBJ2-3, is as follows: EPEVTQTPSHQVTQMGQEVILRCVPISNHLYFYWYRQILGQKVEFLVSFYNNEISEKSEIFDDQFSVERPDGSNFTLKIRSTKLEDSAMYFCASSDTTGGRDTQYFGPGTRLTVL.

The chain links TRBV30 to TRBJ2-7; TRBD1 aligns across 7 bases. J gave up 2 bases and V 0 bases, and 7 bases lay outside the gene matches. The CDR3 totals 15 residues. Germline V gene lookup returns CDR1 GTSNPN and CDR2 SVGIG (reference sequence). The CDR3 sequence: CAWSVFGQEAYEQYF. CDR3 DNA: TGTGCCTGGAGTGTGTTCGGACAGGAAGCCTACGAGCAGTACTTC.

The sample holds a few counts of this clone. The V gene is TRBV19, the J gene TRBJ2-7; D is perhaps TRBD2 (6 bases). The CDR3 consists of 14 residues. The V end lost 3 bases, the J end lost 3 bases, and 12 bases lay between the germline ends. Germline CDR1 is LNHDA and CDR2 is SQIVND (reference sequence). CDR3 in amino acids: CASSMRGSIYEQYF. The CDR3 bases are TGTGCCAGTAGTATGCGGGGAAGCATCTACGAGCAGTACTTC.

In DNA, the CDR3 is TGCGCCAGCAGCCAGGGACTAGCGGGATACGAGCAGTACTTC. Translation: CASSQGLAGYEQYF. The chain has TRBV5-1 and TRBJ2-7, with 13 bases lining up with TRBD2. This CDR3 has 14 amino acids. V was pared by 4 bases and J by 4 bases, with 2 bases of the junction left unmatched. CDR1 is SGHRS, CDR2 YFSETQ, per germline.

V and J are TRBV19 and TRBJ2-3; tentatively, D is TRBD1 (6 bases). The CDR3 has 18 amino acids. From germline, CDR1 is LNHDA and CDR2 SQIVND (reference sequence). Trimming took off 6 bases at V and 0 bases at J, with 22 bases between the two ends. This chain's CDR3 is CASRPPNWDISSTDTQYF. In DNA form, the CDR3 reads TGTGCCAGTAGACCGCCGAATTGGGACATTTCTAGCACAGATACGCAGTATTTT.

The chain carries TRBV5-6 and TRBJ1-2; D gene unclear. Germline CDR1 reads SGHDT; CDR2 reads YYEEEE. The V end lost 1 base, the J end lost 7 bases, and 17 bases lay between the germline ends. The length of the CDR3 is 15 residues. CDR3 coding DNA: TGTGCCAGCAGCTTGTTGCGGAAGAAGATGGGTGGCTACACCTTC. Amino acid sequence: CASSLLRKKMGGYTF.

V is TRBV29-1 and J is TRBJ1-2, with 11 bases identical to TRBD1. This CDR3 spans 13 amino acids. Losses at the gene ends were 5 bases for V and 3 bases for J; bases not matched to a gene: 2. CDR1 is SQVTM and CDR2 is ANQGSEA in the germline V gene. CDR3 amino acids: CSVRTGGDYGYTF. The CDR3 coding sequence is TGCAGCGTTAGGACAGGGGGCGACTATGGCTACACCTTC.

The chain combines TRBV5-1 with TRBJ2-7, with 7 bases aligning to TRBD1. The junction had 6 bases not matched to a gene; V was cut back by 4 bases and J by 5 bases. The CDR3 runs 13 residues. CDR1 is SGHRS, CDR2 YFSETQ, per germline. The CDR3 loop is CASSPGQSDEQYF. CDR3 DNA: TGCGCCAGCAGCCCGGGACAGTCCGACGAGCAGTACTTC.

This clone has more than one count but fewer than ten. The genes are TRBV5-1 and TRBJ2-7, with 10 bases that match TRBD1. The J segment lost 4 bases and the V segment lost 1 base, leaving 8 bases of the junction unmatched. Per the germline V gene, CDR1 is SGHRS and CDR2 is YFSETQ. This CDR3 is built from 16 residues. The CDR3 DNA is TGCGCCAGCAGCTTGACCGCGTGGGACAGGGGATACGAGCAGTACTTC. Protein sequence: CASSLTAWDRGYEQYF.

The V and J genes are TRBV5-6 and TRBJ2-3; the D is unclear. This CDR3 has 14 amino acids. CDR1 is SGHDT, CDR2 YYEEEE, per germline. Trimming removed 2 bases at V and 0 bases at J, with 7 bases between. The CDR3 loop is CASSFVPSTDTQYF. The CDR3 DNA sequence: TGTGCCAGCAGCTTTGTCCCTAGCACAGATACGCAGTATTTT.

The V gene is TRBV30, the J gene TRBJ1-2, with 9 nucleotides matching TRBD1. The V gene's germline CDR1 is GTSNPN and CDR2 SVGIG (reference sequence). CDR3 length equals 12 residues. Losses at the gene ends were 5 bases for V and 8 bases for J; bases not matched to a gene: 6. The CDR3 region is CAWGDRARGYTF. The CDR3 DNA reads as TGTGCCTGGGGGGACAGGGCGAGGGGCTACACCTTC.

The chain recombines TRBV11-2 with TRBJ2-6, with TRBD2 as a possible D gene (6 bases). V was clipped by 5 bases and J by 2 bases, with 19 bases between them. CDR1 is SGHAT and CDR2 is FQNNGV in the germline V gene. The CDR3 extends over 18 amino acids. CDR3 residues: CASSRIRRGSTGANVLTF. CDR3 nucleotides: TGTGCCAGCAGCCGCATCCGGAGGGGCTCCACTGGGGCCAACGTCCTGACTTTC. Full variable domain (outside the CDR3, taken from reference TRBV11-2 and TRBJ2-6): EAGVAQSPRYKIIEKRQSVAFWCNPISGHATLYWYQQILGQGPKLLIQFQNNGVVDDSQLPKDRFSAERLKGVDSTLKIQPAKLEDSAVYLCASSRIRRGSTGANVLTFGAGSRLTVL.